The rows below give T cell receptor beta chains drawn from one sample of a study of beta chain features in type 1 diabetes. Sequencing was performed with immunoSEQ multiplex PCR; in TCRdb, only in-frame clones are kept and a portion is missing. Seen here are some 150,000 clones, about an eighth observed once, and the top ten hold about 1.3%. Specimen: central memory CD4+ T cells from blood. The receptors derive from a man younger than 35 with type 1 diabetes. CDR3s include the opening cysteine and the closing phenylalanine or tryptophan.

V: TRBV10-3; J: TRBJ1-1; CDR3: CAITPNGNTEAFF
V: TRBV28; J: TRBJ1-1; CDR3: CASRTGGSLEAFF
V: TRBV7-2; J: TRBJ1-1; CDR3: CASSWDRWNTEAFF
V: TRBV25-1; J: TRBJ2-7; CDR3: CASRQGAGYEQYF
V: TRBV30; J: TRBJ2-7; CDR3: CAWSDDSPPYEQYF
V: TRBV18; J: TRBJ1-6; CDR3: CASSQGSHVGSPLHF
V: TRBV4-1; J: TRBJ2-5; CDR3: CASSPPPGGETQYF
V: TRBV7-9; J: TRBJ1-2; CDR3: CASSFSGDGYTF
V: TRBV5-1; J: TRBJ1-1; CDR3: CASSWGQEDEAFF
V: TRBV18; J: TRBJ2-1; CDR3: CASSRDRLEEQFF
V: TRBV19; J: TRBJ2-1; CDR3: CASATSGGPLSYNEQFF
V: TRBV20-1; J: TRBJ1-1; CDR3: CSARIGELAFF
V: TRBV29-1; J: TRBJ2-2; CDR3: CSADRGETGELFF
V: TRBV9; J: TRBJ1-3; CDR3: CASSVVFAGSSGNTIYF
V: TRBV29-1; J: TRBJ1-2; CDR3: CSADSGVYGYTF
V: TRBV5-6; J: TRBJ1-5; CDR3: CASSLVENSNQPQHF
V: TRBV2; J: TRBJ1-5; CDR3: CASSKDGRNQPQHF
V: TRBV2; J: TRBJ1-1; CDR3: CASSDSRYAEAFF
V: TRBV28; J: TRBJ1-1; CDR3: CASRPNREYTEAFF
V: TRBV11-1; J: TRBJ2-3; CDR3: CASSSTGVHQDTQYF
V: TRBV13; J: TRBJ2-3; CDR3: CASSYRRRGSTDTQYF
V: TRBV18; J: TRBJ1-1; CDR3: CASSPGQGFTEAFF
V: TRBV7-2; J: TRBJ2-1; CDR3: CASSSGPPRINNEQFF
V: TRBV29-1; J: TRBJ1-1; CDR3: CSVSLNTEAFF
V: TRBV18; J: TRBJ1-1; CDR3: CASSPATGRAFF
V: TRBV2; J: TRBJ2-5; CDR3: CASRSEETQYF
V: TRBV30; J: TRBJ2-5; CDR3: CAWSVRLPSPAEAQYF
V: TRBV9; J: TRBJ1-1; CDR3: CASSRGYLNTEAFF
V: TRBV2; J: TRBJ2-3; CDR3: CASSELGPSTDTQYF
V: TRBV27; J: TRBJ1-2; CDR3: CASSLSVGGHGYTF
V: TRBV30; J: TRBJ2-1; CDR3: CAWSPYNEQFF
V: TRBV7-8; J: TRBJ1-1; CDR3: CASSQGSETNTEAFF
V: TRBV9; J: TRBJ1-1; CDR3: CASSVAVGVTEAFF
V: TRBV28; J: TRBJ2-7; CDR3: CASTLGQGLLEQYF
V: TRBV5-1; J: TRBJ1-1; CDR3: CASSLVPGSTEAFF
V: TRBV9; J: TRBJ2-3; CDR3: CASSESTDTQYF
V: TRBV7-2; J: TRBJ2-2; CDR3: CASRGELPPSTGELFF
V: TRBV21-1; J: TRBJ2-6; CDR3: CASSKALTGKDSGANVLTF
V: TRBV7-3; J: TRBJ2-1; CDR3: CASSGTRAQFF
V: TRBV7-9; J: TRBJ2-7; CDR3: CASSSRLGAGGHEQYF
V: TRBV5-1; J: TRBJ2-3; CDR3: CASSLAGQGPTDTQYF
V: TRBV18; J: TRBJ1-2; CDR3: CASSQVGPRPYGYTF
V: TRBV11-2; J: TRBJ2-3; CDR3: CASSPTLAGGTDTQYF
V: TRBV18; J: TRBJ2-5; CDR3: CASSPAWGETQYF
V: TRBV7-8; J: TRBJ1-3; CDR3: CASSLAQGTGNTIYF
V: TRBV6-5; J: TRBJ2-5; CDR3: CASRGGKETQYF
V: TRBV30; J: TRBJ2-5; CDR3: CASGWGLADLQETQYF
V: TRBV19; J: TRBJ1-1; CDR3: CASTRGGQGNTEAFF
V: TRBV20-1; J: TRBJ2-3; CDR3: CSANRVDTQYF
V: TRBV13; J: TRBJ1-2; CDR3: CASSKGQGSYGYTF
V: TRBV5-1; J: TRBJ1-1; CDR3: CASSLDQGIAEAFF
V: TRBV30; J: TRBJ1-6; CDR3: CAWGEYRGNSPLHF
V: TRBV25-1; J: TRBJ1-1; CDR3: CASKLSGSNTEAFF
V: TRBV5-1; J: TRBJ2-5; CDR3: CASSEKQETQYF
V: TRBV28; J: TRBJ1-1; CDR3: CASSQDRDTEAFF
V: TRBV5-1; J: TRBJ1-4; CDR3: CASSFSPGEKLFF